This record looks at one T cell receptor (beta chain) sequence and its context. These data come from a study of blood T cell repertoires in COVID-19. In the original analysis: Amplified reference gene primers provided the basis for estimating nucleated cell counts. Only in-frame clones appear in the TCRdb table, and some are missing; sequencing was by immunoSEQ multiplex PCR. V and J calls and clone size are as listed in that table; D and trimming were resolved from the DNA. The table includes about 110,000 clones, over 60% detected once. This CDR3 is 15 amino acids long. Trimming removed 6 bases from V and 6 bases from J, with 17 bases in between. CDR1 MDHEN and CDR2 SYDVKM come from the germline V gene.

The V and J genes are TRBV28 and TRBJ1-4, with no clear D. The sample consisted of peripheral blood. The sequence came from a man at least 80 years old with COVID-19, enrolled during active disease. The CDR3 protein is CASSTGYPTDEKLFF. DNA for the CDR3: TGTGCCAGCAGCACCGGGTACCCTACGGATGAAAAACTGTTTTTT.